This T cell receptor beta chain stems from a study of identical twins. Study conclusions and caveats: Potential partial confounding of zero-insertion analyses by invariant MAIT and iNKT cells was noted.

TCRdb reprocessed the 5' RACE reads with MiXCR, giving one entry per CDR3 protein. The data hold about 1.7 million distinct CDR3 sequences, with about 32% observed a single time. The CDR3 is made up of 14 amino acids. V was cut by 5 bases and J by 4 bases, with 14 bases left in between. The germline V gene has CDR1 MGHRA and CDR2 YSYEKL. This clonotype was picked up a small number of times. Antigen: not known. The chain employs TRBV4-1 and TRBJ2-5; D may be TRBD2 (5 bases). The receptor was isolated from a newborn girl in good health. The sequencing sample was made of cord blood. CDR3 loop: CASSSLAGRETQYF. The DNA of the CDR3 is TGCGCCAGCAGCTCTCTAGCCGGAAGAGAGACCCAGTACTTC.